This T cell receptor beta chain is from a study of blood T cell repertoires in COVID-19. Study-wide context: The United States, Italy and Spain supplied acute and convalescent COVID-19 samples. Sources were T cells, B-cell-depleted T cells, or PBMCs; the material itself was cDNA or gDNA.

TCRdb's copy holds only in-frame clones and misses some; the assay was immunoSEQ multiplex PCR. The data contain approximately 280,000 clones, roughly 80% of them seen just once; the ten biggest clones take up roughly 4.7%. Cohort assignment relied on participant-reported clinical history. The receptor's source is a man aged 35 to 55 who had been exposed to COVID-19. Specimen: PBMCs or T cells enriched from blood (not recorded which).

The DNA of the CDR3 is TGTGCCAGCAGATCCCACGGGATAGTTGAAGCTTTCTTT. It codes for CASRSHGIVEAFF. The chain has TRBV27 and TRBJ1-1; D gene unclear. Trimming left V 6 bases short and J 7 bases short, with 15 bases between. The CDR3 is 13 amino acids. From germline, CDR1 is MNHEY and CDR2 SMNVEV (reference sequence).